These 5 T cell receptor beta chains were sequenced from one sample in a study of T cells in Graves' hyperthyroidism and ophthalmopathy. RNA transcripts yielded amplified TCR beta CDR3 regions. The TCR CDR3 first-round RT-PCR relied on the HTBI primer set. TCRdb fed the multiplex PCR reads into MiXCR, producing one record per CDR3 protein. The data show under 400,000 distinct CDR3 sequences, 15% to 19% seen once. Material: blood. The origin of the receptors is a woman younger than 30 with Graves' hyperthyroidism that later progressed to Graves' ophthalmopathy.

This clonotype was counted many times. This rearrangement joins TRBV27 to TRBJ2-1, with D perhaps matching TRBD1 or TRBD2 (5 bases each). The germline V gene encodes CDR1 MNHEY and CDR2 SMNVEV (reference sequence). With 7 bases removed from V and 0 bases from J, the gap between germline ends came to 19 bases. The CDR3 has 17 amino acids. CDR3 sequence: CASTLKGPVSSYNEQFF. DNA of the CDR3: TGTGCCAGCACTCTCAAGGGACCCGTGAGCTCCTACAATGAGCAGTTCTTC.

V usage is TRBV14 and J usage is TRBJ2-7; 12 bases agree with TRBD2. This CDR3 region has 16 residues. J lost 6 bases, V lost 4 bases, and 10 bases had no gene match. Germline V lookup: CDR1 SGHDN, CDR2 FVKESK. The CDR3 spells CASSRASGRAALEQYF. CDR3 nucleotide sequence: TGTGCCAGCAGCCGGGCTAGCGGGAGGGCCGCTCTCGAGCAGTACTTC.

The chain is built from TRBV10-3 and TRBJ1-3, with TRBD1 as a possible D gene (5 bases). Deletions cut 9 bases from V and 2 bases from J, with 14 bases between. Per the germline V gene, CDR1 is ENHRY and CDR2 is SYGVKD. The CDR3 runs 14 residues. The CDR3 sequence is CAIESQGTGNTIYF. In nucleotides, the CDR3 is TGTGCCATAGAATCGCAGGGAACTGGAAACACCATATATTTT.

The table lists this clonotype with many counts. CDR3 sequence: CASSPHPDYQPQHF. The CDR3 nucleotides are TGTGCCAGCAGCCCGCACCCAGACTATCAGCCCCAGCATTTT. The chain carries TRBV9 and TRBJ1-5; D remains unclear. Germline CDR1 is SGDLS and CDR2 is YYNGEE. The CDR3 is 14 amino acids. Deletions cut 4 bases from V and 5 bases from J, with 13 bases between. Full variable domain (remainder filled in from reference TRBV9 and TRBJ1-5): DSGVTQTPKHLITATGQRVTLRCSPRSGDLSVYWYQQSLDQGLQFLIQYYNGEERAKGNILERFSAQQFPDLHSELNLSSLELGDSALYFCASSPHPDYQPQHFGDGTRLSIL.

In its sample, this clonotype was seen many times. The gene calls are TRBV12-3 or TRBV12-4 and TRBJ1-6; no definite D call. The CDR3 totals 12 residues. The germline V and J ends were trimmed by 5 bases and 17 bases, with 16 bases remaining between them. The CDR3 sequence is CASSSPGVKIHF. The CDR3 nucleotides are TGTGCCAGCAGTAGCCCTGGGGTTAAGATCCACTTT.